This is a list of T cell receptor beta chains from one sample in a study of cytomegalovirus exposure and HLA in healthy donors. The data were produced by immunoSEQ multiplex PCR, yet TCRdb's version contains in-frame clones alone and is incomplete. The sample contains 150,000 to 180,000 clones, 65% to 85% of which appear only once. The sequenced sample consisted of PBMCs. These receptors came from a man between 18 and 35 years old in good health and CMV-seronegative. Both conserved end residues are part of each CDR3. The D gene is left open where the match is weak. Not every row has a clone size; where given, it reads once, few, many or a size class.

CDR3 DNA: TGTGCCAGCAGTTTGAGCCACTATGGCTACACCTTC
CDR3 protein: CASSLSHYGYTF
V gene: TRBV28
D gene: NA
CDR3 length: 12
J gene: TRBJ1-2
clone size: NA

CDR3 DNA: TGTGCCAGCAGCACTCAGGGTGTTAACTATGGCTACACCTTC
CDR3 protein: CASSTQGVNYGYTF
V gene: TRBV11-2
D gene: NA
CDR3 length: 14
J gene: TRBJ1-2
clone size: NA

CDR3 DNA: TGTGCCAGCAGCTTTCGGACTAGCGGGGGGTCGAGGGGAGATACGCAGTATTTT
CDR3 protein: CASSFRTSGGSRGDTQYF
V gene: TRBV14
D gene: TRBD2
CDR3 length: 18
J gene: TRBJ2-3
clone size: NA

CDR3 DNA: TGTGCCAGTAGTATTCCCACCTATGGTTCACCCCTCCACTTT
CDR3 protein: CASSIPTYGSPLHF
V gene: TRBV19
D gene: NA
CDR3 length: 14
J gene: TRBJ1-6
clone size: NA

CDR3 DNA: TGCGCCAGCAGCCCGACCTCGACAGAGGAGAATTACGAGCAGTACTTC
CDR3 protein: CASSPTSTEENYEQYF
V gene: TRBV4-3
D gene: NA
CDR3 length: 16
J gene: TRBJ2-7
clone size: NA

CDR3 DNA: TGTGCCAGCAGTTACTCGCCACTCTATGGCTACACCTTC
CDR3 protein: CASSYSPLYGYTF
V gene: TRBV6-5
D gene: NA
CDR3 length: 13
J gene: TRBJ1-2
clone size: once

CDR3 DNA: TGTGCCAGCAGCCAAGATTTCGGGGAGACCCAGTACTTC
CDR3 protein: CASSQDFGETQYF
V gene: TRBV4-2
D gene: NA
CDR3 length: 13
J gene: TRBJ2-5
clone size: few

CDR3 DNA: TGTGCCAGCAGCTTAGGGACAGGGGGTTACGAGCAGTTCTTC
CDR3 protein: CASSLGTGGYEQFF
V gene: TRBV7-3
D gene: TRBD1
CDR3 length: 14
J gene: TRBJ2-1
clone size: NA

CDR3 DNA: TGTGCCAGCAACGAGCGGGCCCACACCGGGGAGCTGTTTTTT
CDR3 protein: CASNERAHTGELFF
V gene: TRBV7-2
D gene: NA
CDR3 length: 14
J gene: TRBJ2-2
clone size: NA

CDR3 DNA: TGCGCCAGCAGCATCCCAGGGGGAGAAGAGACCCAGTACTTC
CDR3 protein: CASSIPGGEETQYF
V gene: TRBV5-1
D gene: TRBD1
CDR3 length: 14
J gene: TRBJ2-5
clone size: NA

CDR3 DNA: TGTGCCAGCAGCCTCGGGGGGGCGGGCTCTGGGGCCAACGTCCTGACTTTC
CDR3 protein: CASSLGGAGSGANVLTF
V gene: TRBV7-9
D gene: TRBD2
CDR3 length: 17
J gene: TRBJ2-6
clone size: once

CDR3 DNA: TGTGCCAGCAGCCTTACACAGGGGTTGGCTGAAGCTTTCTTT
CDR3 protein: CASSLTQGLAEAFF
V gene: TRBV7-9
D gene: TRBD1
CDR3 length: 14
J gene: TRBJ1-1
clone size: NA

CDR3 DNA: TGTGCCAGCAGCTCTCAGGGGGATAATCAGCCCCAGCATTTT
CDR3 protein: CASSSQGDNQPQHF
V gene: TRBV7-9
D gene: TRBD1
CDR3 length: 14
J gene: TRBJ1-5
clone size: NA

CDR3 DNA: TGCGCCAGCAGCTTGCCCAACATGAACACTGAAGCTTTCTTT
CDR3 protein: CASSLPNMNTEAFF
V gene: TRBV5-1
D gene: NA
CDR3 length: 14
J gene: TRBJ1-1
clone size: NA

CDR3 DNA: TGTGCCAGCAGCTCCGGGACACGTGGCTACACCTTC
CDR3 protein: CASSSGTRGYTF
V gene: TRBV11-2
D gene: NA
CDR3 length: 12
J gene: TRBJ1-2
clone size: NA

CDR3 DNA: TGTGCCAGCGGCCCAGCCTACGAGCAGTACTTC
CDR3 protein: CASGPAYEQYF
V gene: TRBV4-2
D gene: NA
CDR3 length: 11
J gene: TRBJ2-7
clone size: NA

CDR3 DNA: TGTGCCAGCAGCCTCGGACAGGGGGAGATACCTGGCTACACCTTC
CDR3 protein: CASSLGQGEIPGYTF
V gene: TRBV4-2
D gene: TRBD1
CDR3 length: 15
J gene: TRBJ1-2
clone size: NA

CDR3 DNA: TGTGCCAGCAGTGTACAGGGAGGGTCCTATAATTCACCCCTCCACTTT
CDR3 protein: CASSVQGGSYNSPLHF
V gene: TRBV2
D gene: NA
CDR3 length: 16
J gene: TRBJ1-6
clone size: NA

CDR3 DNA: TGTGCCAGCAGTGAAGCCTTGGACTATTACAATGAGCAGTTCTTC
CDR3 protein: CASSEALDYYNEQFF
V gene: TRBV6-1
D gene: NA
CDR3 length: 15
J gene: TRBJ2-1
clone size: NA

CDR3 DNA: TGTGCCAGTAAGTCGCAGGCCTCAAACTATGGCTACACCTTC
CDR3 protein: CASKSQASNYGYTF
V gene: TRBV19
D gene: NA
CDR3 length: 14
J gene: TRBJ1-2
clone size: NA

CDR3 DNA: TGCAGCGTTGGGGCAGTAAGTCTCTACACCTTC
CDR3 protein: CSVGAVSLYTF
V gene: TRBV29-1
D gene: NA
CDR3 length: 11
J gene: TRBJ1-2
clone size: NA

CDR3 DNA: TGCGCCAGCAGCCCCCGCACACCGAACACTGAAGCTTTCTTT
CDR3 protein: CASSPRTPNTEAFF
V gene: TRBV4-1
D gene: NA
CDR3 length: 14
J gene: TRBJ1-1
clone size: NA

CDR3 DNA: TGCGCCAGCGGACACGGACTAGCGGGGAGCACAGATACGCAGTATTTT
CDR3 protein: CASGHGLAGSTDTQYF
V gene: TRBV5-1
D gene: TRBD2
CDR3 length: 16
J gene: TRBJ2-3
clone size: NA

CDR3 DNA: TGCGCCAGCAGCCTGGGACAGCCTAATGAAAAACTGTTTTTT
CDR3 protein: CASSLGQPNEKLFF
V gene: TRBV5-1
D gene: TRBD1
CDR3 length: 14
J gene: TRBJ1-4
clone size: NA

CDR3 DNA: TGTGCCAGCAGCAAGACGGAGGACAGGGAGGATGGCTACACCTTC
CDR3 protein: CASSKTEDREDGYTF
V gene: TRBV21-1
D gene: NA
CDR3 length: 15
J gene: TRBJ1-2
clone size: NA

CDR3 DNA: TGCGCCAGCAGCCCCGACAGGGGTCTCCCGAACACTGAAGCTTTCTTT
CDR3 protein: CASSPDRGLPNTEAFF
V gene: TRBV4-3
D gene: TRBD1
CDR3 length: 16
J gene: TRBJ1-1
clone size: few

CDR3 DNA: TGTGCCAGCAGTTCATGGACAGACCCCGGCGGGGCCAAAAACATTCAGTACTTC
CDR3 protein: CASSSWTDPGGAKNIQYF
V gene: TRBV27
D gene: NA
CDR3 length: 18
J gene: TRBJ2-4
clone size: NA

CDR3 DNA: TGTGCCAGCAGTGATTTATCGGACTCATTTTATGAGCAGTTCTTC
CDR3 protein: CASSDLSDSFYEQFF
V gene: TRBV6-1
D gene: NA
CDR3 length: 15
J gene: TRBJ2-1
clone size: NA

CDR3 DNA: TGTGCCAGCAGCTTAGCCGGCGGGGCCACACGTCAGCCCCAGCATTTT
CDR3 protein: CASSLAGGATRQPQHF
V gene: TRBV7-9
D gene: NA
CDR3 length: 16
J gene: TRBJ1-5
clone size: few

CDR3 DNA: TGTGCTAGCAGCTTCGGACAGGGGGGCGATGAGCAGTTCTTC
CDR3 protein: CASSFGQGGDEQFF
V gene: TRBV7-7
D gene: TRBD1
CDR3 length: 14
J gene: TRBJ2-1
clone size: NA

CDR3 DNA: TGTGCCAGCAGCCAAGAGGGACAGGTAACAGGCGGTGGCTACACCTTC
CDR3 protein: CASSQEGQVTGGGYTF
V gene: TRBV4-2
D gene: TRBD1
CDR3 length: 16
J gene: TRBJ1-2
clone size: NA

CDR3 DNA: TGTGCCAGCAATAGGGGACTTGGGAACACTGAAGCTTTCTTT
CDR3 protein: CASNRGLGNTEAFF
V gene: TRBV6-1
D gene: NA
CDR3 length: 14
J gene: TRBJ1-1
clone size: few

CDR3 DNA: TGTGCCAGCAGCAGCAGGGGGCGAAGGGGCGAAAAACTGTTTTTT
CDR3 protein: CASSSRGRRGEKLFF
V gene: TRBV9
D gene: TRBD1
CDR3 length: 15
J gene: TRBJ1-4
clone size: NA

CDR3 DNA: TGTGCCAGCAGCTCGGGACAGCCCAGAGGGTCACCCCTCCACTTT
CDR3 protein: CASSSGQPRGSPLHF
V gene: TRBV7-9
D gene: TRBD1
CDR3 length: 15
J gene: TRBJ1-6
clone size: NA

CDR3 DNA: TGCAGCGTGGGACATCCGGGACTAGCGGGGTGGGATACGCAGTATTTT
CDR3 protein: CSVGHPGLAGWDTQYF
V gene: TRBV29-1
D gene: TRBD2
CDR3 length: 16
J gene: TRBJ2-3
clone size: NA

CDR3 DNA: TGCGCCAGCAGGGCTAGCGGCCAAGAGACCCAGTACTTC
CDR3 protein: CASRASGQETQYF
V gene: TRBV10-1
D gene: TRBD2
CDR3 length: 13
J gene: TRBJ2-5
clone size: NA

CDR3 DNA: TGTGCCAGCAGCTTAGAGTCGGCAGGTTATTCACCCCTCCACTTT
CDR3 protein: CASSLESAGYSPLHF
V gene: TRBV7-8
D gene: NA
CDR3 length: 15
J gene: TRBJ1-6
clone size: NA

CDR3 DNA: TGTGCCAGCAGTTCGAGAGGCTCTTCGGGGGAGCAGTACTTC
CDR3 protein: CASSSRGSSGEQYF
V gene: TRBV5-4
D gene: NA
CDR3 length: 14
J gene: TRBJ2-7
clone size: NA

CDR3 DNA: TGCGCCAGCAGTGTAGGGACAGAATTGGAAGCTTTCTTT
CDR3 protein: CASSVGTELEAFF
V gene: TRBV10-2
D gene: TRBD1
CDR3 length: 13
J gene: TRBJ1-1
clone size: NA

CDR3 DNA: TGTGCCAGTAGTCCTTTTTCGGGGGGCTCCAAAAACAGTCAGTACTTC
CDR3 protein: CASSPFSGGSKNSQYF
V gene: TRBV19
D gene: NA
CDR3 length: 16
J gene: TRBJ2-4
clone size: NA

CDR3 DNA: TGTGCCAGCAGTGCGGGACAGAGAGAAAGGACCAATGAGCAGTTCTTC
CDR3 protein: CASSAGQRERTNEQFF
V gene: TRBV6-6
D gene: NA
CDR3 length: 16
J gene: TRBJ2-1
clone size: NA

CDR3 DNA: TGTGCCAGCAGCCCCCAGGACACCGGGGAGCTGTTTTTT
CDR3 protein: CASSPQDTGELFF
V gene: TRBV7-2
D gene: NA
CDR3 length: 13
J gene: TRBJ2-2
clone size: NA

CDR3 DNA: TGTGCCAGCAGCTACACAGGGGGCGCTCGGCAGCCCCAGCATTTT
CDR3 protein: CASSYTGGARQPQHF
V gene: TRBV5-8
D gene: TRBD1
CDR3 length: 15
J gene: TRBJ1-5
clone size: NA

CDR3 DNA: TGTGCCAGCTCACCCGGGATTAGCGGCGCAGATACGCAGTATTTT
CDR3 protein: CASSPGISGADTQYF
V gene: TRBV18
D gene: NA
CDR3 length: 15
J gene: TRBJ2-3
clone size: NA

CDR3 DNA: TGCAGCGTTGAAGATGCGACAGAGACATTACGGGAGCAGTACTTC
CDR3 protein: CSVEDATETLREQYF
V gene: TRBV29-1
D gene: NA
CDR3 length: 15
J gene: TRBJ2-5
clone size: once

CDR3 DNA: TGTGCCAGAAGCCCTTTCCGGGAAACAGGGGGTTTGATCGTCTATGGCTACACCTTC
CDR3 protein: CARSPFRETGGLIVYGYTF
V gene: TRBV5-3
D gene: TRBD1
CDR3 length: 19
J gene: TRBJ1-2
clone size: NA

CDR3 DNA: TGTGCCAGCAGCAAAGTGAAGGGAAGGAGGACCTATAATTCACCCCTCCACTTT
CDR3 protein: CASSKVKGRRTYNSPLHF
V gene: TRBV21-1
D gene: NA
CDR3 length: 18
J gene: TRBJ1-6
clone size: NA

CDR3 DNA: TGTGCCAGCAGCGAAATGCGGGGGGACGAAGCTTTCTTT
CDR3 protein: CASSEMRGDEAFF
V gene: TRBV11-1
D gene: NA
CDR3 length: 13
J gene: TRBJ1-1
clone size: NA

CDR3 DNA: TGCGCCAGCAGCTGGGGGACTAGCGGGAGCACAGATACGCAGTATTTT
CDR3 protein: CASSWGTSGSTDTQYF
V gene: TRBV5-1
D gene: TRBD2
CDR3 length: 16
J gene: TRBJ2-3
clone size: NA

CDR3 DNA: TGTGCCAGCAGCTTGCAGGGGGGCGACAATCAGCCCCAGCATTTT
CDR3 protein: CASSLQGGDNQPQHF
V gene: TRBV7-9
D gene: TRBD1
CDR3 length: 15
J gene: TRBJ1-5
clone size: few

CDR3 DNA: TGTGCCAGCAGCCAAGACCGGACTAGCGGGGGCTACAATGAGCAGTTCTTC
CDR3 protein: CASSQDRTSGGYNEQFF
V gene: TRBV2
D gene: TRBD2
CDR3 length: 17
J gene: TRBJ2-1
clone size: NA

CDR3 DNA: TGTGCCAGCAGCTTGGACTCTGATACGCAGTATTTT
CDR3 protein: CASSLDSDTQYF
V gene: TRBV5-4
D gene: NA
CDR3 length: 12
J gene: TRBJ2-3
clone size: few

CDR3 DNA: TGTGCCAGCGCTAGGACAGGGCTCGGGGCCAACGGCCTGACTTTC
CDR3 protein: CASARTGLGANGLTF
V gene: TRBV6-6
D gene: TRBD1
CDR3 length: 15
J gene: TRBJ2-6
clone size: NA